This T cell receptor (beta chain) is drawn from a study of T cell responses to AZD1222 COVID-19 vaccine. Overall study results and limits: The sample set comprised mostly white British donors with more females, and clonal diversity was possibly underestimated.

Regarding this clone: Antigen unknown.

Trimming took off 0 bases at V and 3 bases at J, with 17 bases between the two ends. CDR1 is LGHNT, CDR2 FRNRAP, per germline. This CDR3 is built from 17 residues. Clones were sequenced by immunoSEQ multiplex PCR, and TCRdb holds only the in-frame ones, with some missing. The sample comprises tens of thousands of clones, 75% to 90% of which are singletons, and roughly 24% rests with the top ten. The clonotype comes from an adult in good health. The gene calls are TRBV12-5 and TRBJ1-2; D gene uncertain. This specimen consisted of peripheral blood, obtained on day 0 of AZD1222 vaccination. CDR3 sequence (DNA): TGTGCTAGTGGTTTGGTATTGGTCCCGGCGAGCGACTATGGCTACACCTTC. Translating gives CASGLVLVPASDYGYTF.